Below, one T cell receptor beta chain is given with its context. This clone appeared a single time. This receptor's antigen is unknown. It has no much larger one-base neighbor in the sample; base qualities were not kept. These data come from a study of T cell responses to AZD1222 COVID-19 vaccine (dated by TCRdb to the early 2020s). Looking at the study overall: Because spike-specific TCR depth and breadth did not differ between the two schedules, AZD1222 recipients who got a second dose at roughly 4 weeks were pooled with those who got a second dose at roughly 12 weeks. A total of approximately 240 trial participants underwent TCR sequencing, of whom around 200 received two doses of AZD1222 and roughly 25 received two doses of the MenACWY control vaccine. Trial participants were enrolled by age into 18-55, 56-69 and 70-plus year subgroups, with approximately 150, 30 and 60 TCR-sequenced participants respectively.

The CDR3 contains 14 residues, cysteine and phenylalanine counted. The DNA shown is the 42-base CDR3, in frame from base 1. CDR1 SGHRS and CDR2 YFSETQ are derived from the germline V gene. The germline ends are 10 bases apart after V is trimmed by 7 bases and J by 0 bases. The CDR3 regions of human TCRbeta chains were analyzed by immunosequencing. The authors' pipeline ran thus. TCRs in the repertoires were matched against a reference library of SARS-CoV-2-specific TCRs that had been generated with the MIRA antigen-specificity platform. Breadth meant the fraction of unique TCRs that were SARS-CoV-2-associated, whereas depth meant the fraction of total T cells that were SARS-CoV-2-associated. Each spike-specific TCR was assigned to its reactive spike region and to a CD4 or CD8 class using the MIRA data. Log10-transformed breadth and depth values were compared by one-way ANOVA with Sidak's multiple comparisons tests. The source is immuneACCESS, and TCRdb retained only in-frame sequences with V and J called. Part of the clones is not carried over; for the studies checked, unresolved V genes explain less than half of this, and the remainder is unexplained. V and J calls and clone size follow that table, whereas D and trimming were derived from the DNA. In this sample the table shows about 180,000 clones, approximately 90% of which occur a single time. The ten largest clones take up approximately 3% of the sample.

Overall results and qualifications from the work: Participants were mostly white British and included more females than males, and it was suggested by the authors that clonal diversity may have been underestimated. After two AZD1222 doses, both the breadth and the depth of spike-specific TCRs were significantly higher than at day 0 and than in MenACWY recipients. CD4 TCRs associated with the vaccine covered the entire spike protein, and the dominant responses were in regions 160-218 and 743-854. In the small 56-69-year group, the increase in depth fell short of significance, most likely because of low power. Because no day 14 peak-response samples were available, repertoires were characterized only after the peak T cell response. Nearly half of unique spike-specific TCRs reportedly recognized epitopes outside regions mutated in the B.1.351 and B.1.1.7 variants. Only a handful of AZD1222 recipients were SARS-CoV-2 seropositive at baseline, limiting conclusions about previously exposed vaccinees.

The time point label for this specimen denotes: baseline before first vaccination. Samples from vaccinated people were obtained from the UK trials COV001 and COV002, which included a single-blind randomized controlled phase 2/3 trial of AZD1222 (ChAdOx1 nCoV-19) in healthy adults. For TCRbeta chain sequencing, PBMC samples were collected from trial participants at day 0 and at day 28 after the second dose. The sequence was collected from an adult in good health. Here the sequenced sample was peripheral blood, taken on day 0 of AZD1222 vaccination. The V and J segments used are TRBV5-1 and TRBJ2-2, with a tentative D gene TRBD2 over 6 matching bases. The CDR3 region has the sequence CASGRDSNTGELFF. The DNA sequence is given as TGCGCCAGCGGCCGGGACTCGAACACCGGGGAGCTGTTTTTT.